This TCR beta chain was recovered during a study of T cell repertoires in cytomegalovirus infection. Across the study: Both CMV infection and a matching HLA type were indicated by public TCR beta signatures. Study findings and constraints: There were HLA-C-restricted CMV-specific TCR beta clonotypes dominating the ex vivo response. Pooled public TCR beta family frequency picked out CMV carriers with the relevant HLA.

This clonotype was detected ten times or more. What it recognizes is unknown. TCRdb re-called the reads with MiXCR, one entry per CDR3 protein. The sample has more than 200,000 distinct CDR3 sequences; approximately 10% are singletons. Trimming at V came to 4 bases and at J to 3 bases, leaving 16 bases not matched to a gene. CDR3 length: 19 residues. The V gene is TRBV12-3 or TRBV12-4, the J gene TRBJ2-2, with 8 bases identical to TRBD2. Sequencing was performed on PBMCs. The clonotype was recovered from a human donor in good health (CMV status not recorded). Some clones in this sample may be carry-over from other donors' samples. The CDR3 DNA is TGTGCCAGCAGTTCCCCTACCCCGGGACTAGGGGACCACACCGGGGAGCTGTTTTTT. Amino acids: CASSSPTPGLGDHTGELFF.